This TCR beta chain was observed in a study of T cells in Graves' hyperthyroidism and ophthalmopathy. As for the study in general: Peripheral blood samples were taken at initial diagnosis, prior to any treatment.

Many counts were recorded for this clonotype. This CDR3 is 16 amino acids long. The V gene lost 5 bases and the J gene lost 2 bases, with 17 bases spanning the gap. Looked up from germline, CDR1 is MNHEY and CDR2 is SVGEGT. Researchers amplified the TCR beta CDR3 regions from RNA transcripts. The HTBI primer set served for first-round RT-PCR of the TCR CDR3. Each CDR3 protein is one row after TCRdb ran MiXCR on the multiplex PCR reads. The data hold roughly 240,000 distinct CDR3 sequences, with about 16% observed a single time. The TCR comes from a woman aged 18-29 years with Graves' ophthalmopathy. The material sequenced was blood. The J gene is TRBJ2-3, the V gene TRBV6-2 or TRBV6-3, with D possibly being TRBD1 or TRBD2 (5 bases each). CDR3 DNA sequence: TGTGCCAGCAGTCCTTCGGGGAAGGGGTCCACAGATACGCAGTATTTT. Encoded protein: CASSPSGKGSTDTQYF.